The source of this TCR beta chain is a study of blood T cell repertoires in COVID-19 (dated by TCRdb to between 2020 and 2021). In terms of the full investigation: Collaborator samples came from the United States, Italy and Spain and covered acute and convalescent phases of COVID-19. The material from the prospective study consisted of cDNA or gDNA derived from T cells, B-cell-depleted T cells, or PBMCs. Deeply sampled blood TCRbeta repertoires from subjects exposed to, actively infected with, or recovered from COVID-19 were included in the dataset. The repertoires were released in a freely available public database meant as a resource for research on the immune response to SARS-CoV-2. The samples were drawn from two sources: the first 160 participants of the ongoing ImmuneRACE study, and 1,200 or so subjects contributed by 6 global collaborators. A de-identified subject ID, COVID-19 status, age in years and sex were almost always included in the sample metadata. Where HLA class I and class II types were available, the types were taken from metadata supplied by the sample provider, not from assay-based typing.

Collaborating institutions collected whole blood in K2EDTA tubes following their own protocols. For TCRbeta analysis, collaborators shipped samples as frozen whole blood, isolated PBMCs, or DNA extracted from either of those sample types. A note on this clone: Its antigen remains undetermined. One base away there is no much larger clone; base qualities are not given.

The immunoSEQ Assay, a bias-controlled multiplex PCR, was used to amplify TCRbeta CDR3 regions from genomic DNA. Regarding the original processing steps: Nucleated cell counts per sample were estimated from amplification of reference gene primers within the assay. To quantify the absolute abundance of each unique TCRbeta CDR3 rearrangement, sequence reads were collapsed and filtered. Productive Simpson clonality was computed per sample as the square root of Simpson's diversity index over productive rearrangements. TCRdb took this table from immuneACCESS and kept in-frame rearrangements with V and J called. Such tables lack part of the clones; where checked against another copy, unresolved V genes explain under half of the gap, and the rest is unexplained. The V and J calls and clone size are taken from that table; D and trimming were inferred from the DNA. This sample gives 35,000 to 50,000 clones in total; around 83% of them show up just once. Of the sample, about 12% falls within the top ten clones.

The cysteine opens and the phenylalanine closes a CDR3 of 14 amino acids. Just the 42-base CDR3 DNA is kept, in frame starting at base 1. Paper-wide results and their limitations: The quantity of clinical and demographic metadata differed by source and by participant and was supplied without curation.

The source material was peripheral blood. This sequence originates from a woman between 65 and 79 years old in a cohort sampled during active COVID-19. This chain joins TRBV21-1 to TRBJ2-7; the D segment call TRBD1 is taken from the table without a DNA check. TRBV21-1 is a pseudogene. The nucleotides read TGTGCCAGCAGCGAGAGGGGGTCCTCCTACGAGCAGTACTTC. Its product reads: CASSERGSSYEQYF.